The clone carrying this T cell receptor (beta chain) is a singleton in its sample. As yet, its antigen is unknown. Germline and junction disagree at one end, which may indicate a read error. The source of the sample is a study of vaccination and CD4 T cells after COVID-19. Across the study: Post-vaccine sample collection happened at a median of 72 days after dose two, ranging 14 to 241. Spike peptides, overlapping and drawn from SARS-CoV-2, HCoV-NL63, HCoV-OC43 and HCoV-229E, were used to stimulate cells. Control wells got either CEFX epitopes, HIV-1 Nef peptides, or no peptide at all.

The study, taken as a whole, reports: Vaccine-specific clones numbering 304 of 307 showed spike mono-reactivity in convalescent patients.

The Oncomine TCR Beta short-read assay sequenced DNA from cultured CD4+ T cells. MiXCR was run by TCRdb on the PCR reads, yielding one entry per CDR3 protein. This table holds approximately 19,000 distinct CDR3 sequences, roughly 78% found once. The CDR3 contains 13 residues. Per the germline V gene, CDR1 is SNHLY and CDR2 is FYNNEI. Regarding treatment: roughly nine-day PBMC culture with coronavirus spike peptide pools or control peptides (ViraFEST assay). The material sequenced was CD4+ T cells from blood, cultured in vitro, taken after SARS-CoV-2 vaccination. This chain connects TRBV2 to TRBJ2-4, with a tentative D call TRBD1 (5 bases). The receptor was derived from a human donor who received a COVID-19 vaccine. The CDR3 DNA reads TGTGCCAGCAGTGAAGCCACCCAGGGAAGGCTACACTTC. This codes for CASSEATQGRLHF.